This TCR beta chain originates from a study of post-analysis software for immune sequencing data. Findings and limits, study-wide: TRBV segments more frequent in patients than in controls numbered roughly 5 and included TRBV5-6, TRBV5-1 and TRBV20-1.

The germline V gene has CDR1 MNHEY and CDR2 SVGAGI. The V and J ends lost 6 bases and 3 bases respectively, with 17 bases between them. This CDR3 spans 15 amino acids. Tagging with unique molecular identifiers was a feature of the TCR beta cDNA libraries. TCRdb processed the PCR reads anew with MiXCR; each CDR3 protein has one entry. The sample shows fewer than 700,000 distinct CDR3 sequences, roughly two fifths of them seen only once. The table lists this clonotype with a count of one. Its cognate antigen is unknown. The gene calls are TRBV6-5 and TRBJ2-5; D is unresolved. This receptor was taken from a girl between 10 and 17 years old with multiple sclerosis. Sequencing used blood. CDR3 loop: CASSGRSSWEETQYF. The CDR3 region has the DNA TGTGCCAGCAGCGGACGTAGCTCTTGGGAAGAGACCCAGTACTTC.